This TCR beta chain was documented in a study of T cell responses to AZD1222 COVID-19 vaccine. The CDR3 sequence is 12 residues long. Worth noting for this clone: The target antigen is unknown.

TCRdb's copy holds only in-frame clones and misses some; the assay was immunoSEQ multiplex PCR. The sample includes 100,000 or so clones, roughly 89% of them seen just once. Study observations and caveats: Nearly half of spike-specific TCRs reportedly go after variant regions that carry no mutations. At study baseline, merely over 5 AZD1222 recipients were seropositive.

Here the sequenced sample was peripheral blood, taken on day 0 of AZD1222 vaccination. This TCR was sampled from an adult in good health. The V call is TRBV12-2, the J call TRBJ2-1; the table names TRBD1, a call not compared with the DNA. TRBV12-2 is designated a pseudogene. The CDR3 nucleotides are TGTGCAAGTCGATCAATCGGGGCAGGGGAGTTCTTC. The encoded protein is CASRSIGAGEFF.